The clone carrying this T cell receptor beta chain showed up many times. The record originates from a study of T-cell reconstitution after alpha-beta-depleted transplantation in children. Researchers prepared the TCRbeta library using unique molecular identifiers, the study reports. In TCRdb, the PCR reads were re-called with MiXCR into one record per CDR3 protein. The sample includes a few hundred thousand distinct CDR3 sequences, about 9.6% of them seen just once. V was clipped by 5 bases and J by 0 bases; unmatched bases: 12. There are 17 residues in the CDR3. CDR1 and CDR2 from the germline V gene are SEHNR and FQNEAQ (reference sequence).

The clonotype was recovered from a human donor who donated a stem cell graft to a child with SCID. V is TRBV7-9 and J is TRBJ1-2, with 7 bases aligning to TRBD1. The sequencing used PBMCs from the stem cell graft donor, collected from the stem cell graft. CDR3 DNA: TGTGCCAGCAGCCCCGCCCTACCGGGACAGCCTAACTATGGCTACACCTTC. As protein: CASSPALPGQPNYGYTF.